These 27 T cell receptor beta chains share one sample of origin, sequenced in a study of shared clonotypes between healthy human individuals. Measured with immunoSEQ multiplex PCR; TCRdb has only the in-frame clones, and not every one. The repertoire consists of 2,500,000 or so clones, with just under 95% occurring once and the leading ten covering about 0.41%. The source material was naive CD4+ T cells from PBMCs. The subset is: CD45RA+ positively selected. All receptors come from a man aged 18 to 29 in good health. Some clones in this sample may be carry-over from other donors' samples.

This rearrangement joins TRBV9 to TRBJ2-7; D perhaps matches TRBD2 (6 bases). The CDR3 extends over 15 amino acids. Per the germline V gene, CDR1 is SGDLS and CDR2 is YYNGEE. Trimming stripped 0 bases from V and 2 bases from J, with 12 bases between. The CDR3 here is CASSVGGTLTYEQYF. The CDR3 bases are TGTGCCAGCAGCGTAGGGGGGACTCTGACCTACGAGCAGTACTTC.

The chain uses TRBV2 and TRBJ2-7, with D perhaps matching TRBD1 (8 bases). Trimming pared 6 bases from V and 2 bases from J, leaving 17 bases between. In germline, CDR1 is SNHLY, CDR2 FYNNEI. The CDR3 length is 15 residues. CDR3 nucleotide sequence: TGTGCCAGCAGGTTTACAGGGGGGGGGACCTACGAGCAGTACTTC. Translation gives CASRFTGGGTYEQYF.

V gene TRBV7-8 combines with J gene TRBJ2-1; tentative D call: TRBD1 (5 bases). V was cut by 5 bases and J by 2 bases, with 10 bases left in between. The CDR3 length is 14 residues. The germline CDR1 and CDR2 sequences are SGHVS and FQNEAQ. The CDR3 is CASSPDRPYNEQFF. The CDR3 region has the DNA TGTGCCAGCAGCCCAGACAGACCCTACAATGAGCAGTTCTTC.

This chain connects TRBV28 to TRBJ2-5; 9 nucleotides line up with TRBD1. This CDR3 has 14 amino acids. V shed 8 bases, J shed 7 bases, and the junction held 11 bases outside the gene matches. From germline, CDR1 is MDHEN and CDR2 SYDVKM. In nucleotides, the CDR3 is TGTGCCAGCCTTCAACAGGGGGCGCCAGGGACCCAGTACTTC. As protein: CASLQQGAPGTQYF.

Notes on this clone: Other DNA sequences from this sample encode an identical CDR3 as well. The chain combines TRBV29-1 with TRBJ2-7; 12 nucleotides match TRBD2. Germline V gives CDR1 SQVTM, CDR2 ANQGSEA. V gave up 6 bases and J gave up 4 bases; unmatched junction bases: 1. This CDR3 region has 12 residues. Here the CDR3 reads CSVGTSGYEQYF. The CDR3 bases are TGCAGCGTGGGGACTAGCGGGTACGAGCAGTACTTC.

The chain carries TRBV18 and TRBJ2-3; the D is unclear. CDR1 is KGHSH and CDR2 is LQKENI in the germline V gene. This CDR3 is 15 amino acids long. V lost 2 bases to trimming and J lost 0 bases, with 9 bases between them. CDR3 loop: CASSPSRRSTDTQYF. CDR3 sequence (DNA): TGTGCCAGCTCACCATCTAGGCGTAGCACAGATACGCAGTATTTT. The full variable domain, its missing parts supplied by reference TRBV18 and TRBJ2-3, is NAGVMQNPRHLVRRRGQEARLRCSPMKGHSHVYWYRQLPEEGLKFMVYLQKENIIDESGMPKERFSAEFPKEGPSILRIQQVVRGDSAAYFCASSPSRRSTDTQYFGPGTRLTVL.

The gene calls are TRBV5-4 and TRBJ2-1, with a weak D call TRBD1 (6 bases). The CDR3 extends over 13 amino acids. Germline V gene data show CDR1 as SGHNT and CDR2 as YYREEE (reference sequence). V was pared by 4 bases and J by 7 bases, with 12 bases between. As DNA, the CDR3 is TGTGCCAGCAGCCCGGGACAAGTTAATGAGCAGTTCTTC. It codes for CASSPGQVNEQFF. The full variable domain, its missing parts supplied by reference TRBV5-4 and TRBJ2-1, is ETGVTQSPTHLIKTRGQQVTLRCSSQSGHNTVSWYQQALGQGPQFIFQYYREEENGRGNFPPRFSGLQFPNYSSELNVNALELDDSALYLCASSPGQVNEQFFGPGTRLTVL.

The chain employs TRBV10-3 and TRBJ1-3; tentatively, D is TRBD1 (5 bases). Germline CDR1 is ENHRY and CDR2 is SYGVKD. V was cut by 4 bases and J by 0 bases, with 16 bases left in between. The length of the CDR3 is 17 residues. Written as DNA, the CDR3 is TGTGCCATCAGTGCCCAGGGCCCGGGCTACTCTGGAAACACCATATATTTT. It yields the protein CAISAQGPGYSGNTIYF.

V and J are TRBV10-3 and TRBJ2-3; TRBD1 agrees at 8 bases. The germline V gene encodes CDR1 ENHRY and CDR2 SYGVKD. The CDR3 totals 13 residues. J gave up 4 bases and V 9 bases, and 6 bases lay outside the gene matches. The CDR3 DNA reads TGTGCCATTTGGACAGGGCCCCCAGATACGCAGTATTTT. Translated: CAIWTGPPDTQYF.

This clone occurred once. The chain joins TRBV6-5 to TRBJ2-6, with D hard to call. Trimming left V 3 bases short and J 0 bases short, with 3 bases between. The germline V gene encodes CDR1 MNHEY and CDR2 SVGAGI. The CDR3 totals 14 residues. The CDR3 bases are TGTGCCAGCAGTTATCGCTCTGGGGCCAACGTCCTGACTTTC. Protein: CASSYRSGANVLTF.

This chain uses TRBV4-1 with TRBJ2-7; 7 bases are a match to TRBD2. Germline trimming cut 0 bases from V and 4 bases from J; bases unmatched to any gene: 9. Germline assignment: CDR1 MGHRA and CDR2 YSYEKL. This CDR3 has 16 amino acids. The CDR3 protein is CASSQDASGFMYEQYF. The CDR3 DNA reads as TGCGCCAGCAGCCAAGATGCTAGCGGCTTTATGTACGAGCAGTACTTC.

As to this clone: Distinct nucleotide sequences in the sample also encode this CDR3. The CDR3 DNA is TGTGCCAGTAGTCCAGGGGTTAGCAATCAGCCCCAGCATTTT. This gives the protein CASSPGVSNQPQHF. The chain has TRBV19 and TRBJ1-5; D is perhaps TRBD1 (6 bases). Looked up from germline, CDR1 is LNHDA and CDR2 is SQIVND (reference sequence). V dropped 5 bases and J dropped 0 bases, with 8 bases sitting between them. The CDR3 totals 14 residues.

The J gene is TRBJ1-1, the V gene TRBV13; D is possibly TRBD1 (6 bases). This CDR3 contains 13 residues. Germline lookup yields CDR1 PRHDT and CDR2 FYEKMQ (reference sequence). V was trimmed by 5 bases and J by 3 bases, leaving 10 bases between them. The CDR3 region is CASSRNRDTEAFF. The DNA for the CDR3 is TGTGCCAGCAGCCGTAACAGGGACACTGAAGCTTTCTTT.

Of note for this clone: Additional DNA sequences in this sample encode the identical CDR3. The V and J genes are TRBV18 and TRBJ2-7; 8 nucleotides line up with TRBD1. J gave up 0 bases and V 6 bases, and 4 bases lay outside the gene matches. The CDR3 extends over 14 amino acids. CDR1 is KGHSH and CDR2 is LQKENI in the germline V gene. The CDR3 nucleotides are TGTGCCAGCTCTGCGGACAGGGACTCCTACGAGCAGTACTTC. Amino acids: CASSADRDSYEQYF.

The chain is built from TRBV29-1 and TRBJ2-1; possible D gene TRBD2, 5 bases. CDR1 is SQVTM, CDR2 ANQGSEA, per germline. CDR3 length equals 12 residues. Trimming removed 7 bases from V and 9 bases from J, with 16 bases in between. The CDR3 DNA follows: TGCAGCGCTGATGCCCTCGCGGGTGAGCAGTTCTTC. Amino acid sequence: CSADALAGEQFF.

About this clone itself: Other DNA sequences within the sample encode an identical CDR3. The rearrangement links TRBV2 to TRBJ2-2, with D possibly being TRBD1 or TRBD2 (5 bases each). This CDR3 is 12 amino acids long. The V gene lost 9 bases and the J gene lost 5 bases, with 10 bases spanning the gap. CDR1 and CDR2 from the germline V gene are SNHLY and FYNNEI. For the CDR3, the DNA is TGTGCCAGTTCCAGGGAGACCGGGGAGCTGTTTTTT. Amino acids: CASSRETGELFF.

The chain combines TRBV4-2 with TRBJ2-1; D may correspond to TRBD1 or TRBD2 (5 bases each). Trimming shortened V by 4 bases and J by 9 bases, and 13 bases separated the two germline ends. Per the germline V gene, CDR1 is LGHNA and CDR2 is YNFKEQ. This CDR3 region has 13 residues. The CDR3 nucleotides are TGTGCCAGCAGCCCTCAGGTTGGGGGTGAGCAGTTCTTC. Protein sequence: CASSPQVGGEQFF.

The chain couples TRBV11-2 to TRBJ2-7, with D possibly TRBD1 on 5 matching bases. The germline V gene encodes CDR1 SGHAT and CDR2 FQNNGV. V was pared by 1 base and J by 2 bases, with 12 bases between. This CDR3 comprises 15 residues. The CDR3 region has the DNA TGTGCCAGCAGCTTAGGGACAATGGTGACCTACGAGCAGTACTTC. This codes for CASSLGTMVTYEQYF.

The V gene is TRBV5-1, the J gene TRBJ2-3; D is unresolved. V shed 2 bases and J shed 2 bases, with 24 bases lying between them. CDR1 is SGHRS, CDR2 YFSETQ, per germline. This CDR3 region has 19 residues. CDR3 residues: CASSFGRYPPTSHTDTQYF. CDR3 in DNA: TGCGCCAGCAGCTTCGGCAGGTATCCACCAACCTCCCACACAGATACGCAGTATTTT.

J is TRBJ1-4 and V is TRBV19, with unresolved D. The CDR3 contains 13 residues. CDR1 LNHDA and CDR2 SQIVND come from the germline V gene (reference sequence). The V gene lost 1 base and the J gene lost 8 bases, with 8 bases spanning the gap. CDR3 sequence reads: CASSIGGWEKLFF. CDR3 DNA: TGTGCCAGTAGTATAGGAGGTTGGGAAAAACTGTTTTTT.

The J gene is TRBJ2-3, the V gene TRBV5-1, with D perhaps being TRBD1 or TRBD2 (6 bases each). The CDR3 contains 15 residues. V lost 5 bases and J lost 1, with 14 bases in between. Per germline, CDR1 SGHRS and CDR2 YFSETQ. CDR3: CASREGGVGTDTQYF. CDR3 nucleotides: TGCGCCAGCAGGGAGGGGGGAGTCGGCACAGATACGCAGTATTTT.

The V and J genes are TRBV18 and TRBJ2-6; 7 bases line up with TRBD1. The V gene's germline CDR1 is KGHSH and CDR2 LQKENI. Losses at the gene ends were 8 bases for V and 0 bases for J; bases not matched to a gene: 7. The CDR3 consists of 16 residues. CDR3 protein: CASRGGVFSGANVLTF. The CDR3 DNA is TGTGCCAGCCGAGGGGGCGTATTCTCTGGGGCCAACGTCCTGACTTTC. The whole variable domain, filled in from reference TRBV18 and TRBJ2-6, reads NAGVMQNPRHLVRRRGQEARLRCSPMKGHSHVYWYRQLPEEGLKFMVYLQKENIIDESGMPKERFSAEFPKEGPSILRIQQVVRGDSAAYFCASRGGVFSGANVLTFGAGSRLTVL.

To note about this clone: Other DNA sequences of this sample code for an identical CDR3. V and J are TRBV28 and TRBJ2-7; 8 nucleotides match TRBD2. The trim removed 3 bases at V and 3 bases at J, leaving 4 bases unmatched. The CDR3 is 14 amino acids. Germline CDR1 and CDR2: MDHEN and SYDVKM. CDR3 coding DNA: TGTGCCAGCAGTTTCGGGGGGGCCCTCTACGAGCAGTACTTC. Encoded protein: CASSFGGALYEQYF. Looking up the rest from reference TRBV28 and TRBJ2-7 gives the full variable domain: DVKVTQSSRYLVKRTGEKVFLECVQDMDHENMFWYRQDPGLGLRLIYFSYDVKMKEKGDIPEGYSVSREKKERFSLILESASTNQTSMYLCASSFGGALYEQYFGPGTRLTVT.

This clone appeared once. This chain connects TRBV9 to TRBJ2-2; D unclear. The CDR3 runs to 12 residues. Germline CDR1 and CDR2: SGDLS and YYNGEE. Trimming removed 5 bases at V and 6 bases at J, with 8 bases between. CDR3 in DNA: TGTGCCAGCAGTCCCGCGGCCGGGGAGCTGTTTTTT. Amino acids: CASSPAAGELFF. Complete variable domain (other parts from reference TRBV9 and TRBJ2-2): DSGVTQTPKHLITATGQRVTLRCSPRSGDLSVYWYQQSLDQGLQFLIQYYNGEERAKGNILERFSAQQFPDLHSELNLSSLELGDSALYFCASSPAAGELFFGEGSRLTVL.

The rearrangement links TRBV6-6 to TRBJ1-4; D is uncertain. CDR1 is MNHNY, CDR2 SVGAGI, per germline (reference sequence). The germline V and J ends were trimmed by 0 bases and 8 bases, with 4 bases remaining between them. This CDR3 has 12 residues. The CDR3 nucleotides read TGTGCCAGCAGTTACTCGAAAGAAAAACTGTTTTTT. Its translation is CASSYSKEKLFF.

The CDR3 nucleotides are TGTGCCAGCAGCGACCCCTGGGCGAACACCGGGGAGCTGTTTTTT. It codes for CASSDPWANTGELFF. This chain joins TRBV27 and TRBJ2-2; the D is unclear. Trimming took 6 bases from V and 0 from J, leaving 11 bases between them. Germline V CDR1 and CDR2: MNHEY, SMNVEV (reference sequence). This CDR3 is built from 15 residues.

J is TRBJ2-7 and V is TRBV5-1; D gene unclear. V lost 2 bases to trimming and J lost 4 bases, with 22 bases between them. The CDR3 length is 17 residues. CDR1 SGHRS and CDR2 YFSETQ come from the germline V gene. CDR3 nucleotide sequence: TGCGCCAGCAGCTTTGTCATCTCCCCGGCAGGAGATTACGAGCAGTACTTC. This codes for CASSFVISPAGDYEQYF.